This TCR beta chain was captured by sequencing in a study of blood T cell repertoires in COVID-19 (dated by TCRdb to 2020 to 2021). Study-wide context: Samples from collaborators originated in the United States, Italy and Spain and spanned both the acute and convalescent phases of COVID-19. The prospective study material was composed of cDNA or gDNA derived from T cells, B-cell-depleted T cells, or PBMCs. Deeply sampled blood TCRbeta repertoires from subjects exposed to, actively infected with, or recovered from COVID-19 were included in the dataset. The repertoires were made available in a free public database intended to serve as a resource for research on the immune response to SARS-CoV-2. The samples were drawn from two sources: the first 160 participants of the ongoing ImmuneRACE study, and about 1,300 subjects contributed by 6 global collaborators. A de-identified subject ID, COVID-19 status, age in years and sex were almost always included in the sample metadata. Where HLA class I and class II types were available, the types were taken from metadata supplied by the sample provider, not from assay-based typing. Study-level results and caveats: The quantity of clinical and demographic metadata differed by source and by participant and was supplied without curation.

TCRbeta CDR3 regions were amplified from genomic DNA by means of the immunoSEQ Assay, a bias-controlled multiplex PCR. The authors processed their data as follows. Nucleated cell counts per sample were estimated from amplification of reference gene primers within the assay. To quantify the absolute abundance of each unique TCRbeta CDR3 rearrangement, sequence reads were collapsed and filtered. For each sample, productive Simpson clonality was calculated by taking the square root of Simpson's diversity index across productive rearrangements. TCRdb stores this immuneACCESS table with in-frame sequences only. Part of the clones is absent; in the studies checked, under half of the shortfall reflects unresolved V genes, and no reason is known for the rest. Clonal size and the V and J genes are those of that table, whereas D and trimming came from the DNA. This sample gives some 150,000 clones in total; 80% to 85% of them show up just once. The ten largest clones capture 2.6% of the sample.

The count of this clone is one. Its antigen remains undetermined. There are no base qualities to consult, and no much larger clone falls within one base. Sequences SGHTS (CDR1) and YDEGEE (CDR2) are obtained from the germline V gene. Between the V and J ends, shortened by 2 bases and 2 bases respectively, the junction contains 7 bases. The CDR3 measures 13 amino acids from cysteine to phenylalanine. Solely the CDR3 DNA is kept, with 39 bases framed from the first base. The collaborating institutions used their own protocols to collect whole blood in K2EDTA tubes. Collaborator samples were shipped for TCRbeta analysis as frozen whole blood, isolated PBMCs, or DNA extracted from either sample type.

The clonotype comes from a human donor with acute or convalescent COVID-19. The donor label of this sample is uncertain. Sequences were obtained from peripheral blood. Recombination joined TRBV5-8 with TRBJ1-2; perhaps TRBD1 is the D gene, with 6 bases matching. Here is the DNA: TGTGCCAGCAGCTTCCAGGGGAACTATGGCTACACCTTC. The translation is CASSFQGNYGYTF.